The sequence of this T cell receptor (beta chain) was determined in a study of shared clonotypes between healthy human individuals. Sequencing used immunoSEQ multiplex PCR; TCRdb keeps in-frame clones, though not all of them. The repertoire holds around 600,000 clones, with almost 97% as singletons. Sequences were obtained from naive CD4+ T cells sorted from blood. Specified subset: CD45RA+ positively selected. The source is a woman aged 30 to 39 in good health.

CDR3 nucleotides: TGTGCCAGTAGTATTTATCAGAAGGCGACCTATGGCTACACCTTC. Translated: CASSIYQKATYGYTF. The chain is built from TRBV19 and TRBJ1-2; D ambiguous. Germline-derived CDR1 and CDR2 are LNHDA and SQIVND (reference sequence). This CDR3 has 15 residues. V was pared by 3 bases and J by 4 bases, with 15 bases between.